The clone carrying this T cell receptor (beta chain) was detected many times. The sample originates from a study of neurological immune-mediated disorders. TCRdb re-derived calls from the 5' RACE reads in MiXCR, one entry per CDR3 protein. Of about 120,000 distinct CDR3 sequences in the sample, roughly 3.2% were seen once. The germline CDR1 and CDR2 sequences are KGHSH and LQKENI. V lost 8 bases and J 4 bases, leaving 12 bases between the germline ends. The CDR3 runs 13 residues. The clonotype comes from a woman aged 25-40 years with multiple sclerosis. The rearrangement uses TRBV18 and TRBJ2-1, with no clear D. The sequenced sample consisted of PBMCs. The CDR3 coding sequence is TGTGCCAGCGCCCGGGCCTCGTACAATGAGCAGTTCTTC. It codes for CASARASYNEQFF.